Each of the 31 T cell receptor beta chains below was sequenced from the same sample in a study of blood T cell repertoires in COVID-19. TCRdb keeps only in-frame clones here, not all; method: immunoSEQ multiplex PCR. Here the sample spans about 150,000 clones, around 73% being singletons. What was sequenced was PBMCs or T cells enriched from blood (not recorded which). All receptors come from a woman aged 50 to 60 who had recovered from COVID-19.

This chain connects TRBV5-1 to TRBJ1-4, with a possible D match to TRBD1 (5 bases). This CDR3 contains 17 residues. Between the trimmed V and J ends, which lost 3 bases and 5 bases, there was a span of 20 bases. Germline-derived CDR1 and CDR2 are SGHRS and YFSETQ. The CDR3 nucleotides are TGCGCCAGCAGCTCCGGATTAACCGGGACTCAAAATGAAAAACTGTTTTTT. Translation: CASSSGLTGTQNEKLFF.

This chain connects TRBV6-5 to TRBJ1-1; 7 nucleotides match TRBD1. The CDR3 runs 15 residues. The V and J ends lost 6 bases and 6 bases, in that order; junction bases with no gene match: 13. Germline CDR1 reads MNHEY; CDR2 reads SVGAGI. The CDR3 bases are TGTGCCAGCAGACCGGAAGGACAGGCAAGAGCTGAAGCTTTCTTT. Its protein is CASRPEGQARAEAFF.

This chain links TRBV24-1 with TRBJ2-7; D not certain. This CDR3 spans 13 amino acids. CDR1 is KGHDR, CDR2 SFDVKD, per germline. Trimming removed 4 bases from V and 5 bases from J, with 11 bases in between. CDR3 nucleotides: TGTGCCACCAGTGACGAGAGAGGTCACGAGCAGTACTTC. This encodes CATSDERGHEQYF.

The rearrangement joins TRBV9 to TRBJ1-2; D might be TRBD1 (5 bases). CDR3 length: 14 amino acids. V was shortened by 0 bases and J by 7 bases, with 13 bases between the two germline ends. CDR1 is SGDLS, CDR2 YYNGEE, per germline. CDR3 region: CASSVARTGGGYTF. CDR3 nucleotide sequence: TGTGCCAGCAGCGTAGCTAGAACAGGCGGTGGCTACACCTTC.

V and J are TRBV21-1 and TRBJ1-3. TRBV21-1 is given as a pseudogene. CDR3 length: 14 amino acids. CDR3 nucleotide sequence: TGTGCCAGCAGCAAGAGTCCCTCTGGAAACACCATATATTTT. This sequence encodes CASSKSPSGNTIYF.

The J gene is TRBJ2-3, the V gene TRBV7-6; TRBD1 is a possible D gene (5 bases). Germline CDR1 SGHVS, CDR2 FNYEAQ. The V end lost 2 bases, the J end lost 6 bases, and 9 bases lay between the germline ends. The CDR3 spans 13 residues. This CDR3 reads CASSLRGRDTQYF. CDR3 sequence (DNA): TGTGCCAGCAGCTTAAGGGGCCGGGATACGCAGTATTTT.

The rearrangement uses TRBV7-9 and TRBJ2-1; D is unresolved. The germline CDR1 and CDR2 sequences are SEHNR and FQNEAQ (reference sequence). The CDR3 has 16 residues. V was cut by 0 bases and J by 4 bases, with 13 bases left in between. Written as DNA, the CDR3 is TGTGCCAGCAGCTTAGCGTGGAGAGAGACGTACAATGAGCAGTTCTTC. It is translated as CASSLAWRETYNEQFF.

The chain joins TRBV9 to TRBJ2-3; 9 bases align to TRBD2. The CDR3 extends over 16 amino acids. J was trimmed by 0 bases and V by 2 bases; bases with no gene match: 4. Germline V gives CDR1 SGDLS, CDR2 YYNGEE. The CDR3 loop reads CASSVVAGASTDTQYF. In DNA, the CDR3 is TGTGCCAGCAGCGTCGTAGCGGGGGCTAGCACAGATACGCAGTATTTT.

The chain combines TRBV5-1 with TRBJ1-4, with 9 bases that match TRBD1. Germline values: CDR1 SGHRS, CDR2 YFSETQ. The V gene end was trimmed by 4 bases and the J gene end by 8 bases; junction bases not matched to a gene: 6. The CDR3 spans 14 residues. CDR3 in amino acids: CASSAGQGWEKLFF. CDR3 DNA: TGCGCCAGCAGCGCGGGACAGGGTTGGGAAAAACTGTTTTTT.

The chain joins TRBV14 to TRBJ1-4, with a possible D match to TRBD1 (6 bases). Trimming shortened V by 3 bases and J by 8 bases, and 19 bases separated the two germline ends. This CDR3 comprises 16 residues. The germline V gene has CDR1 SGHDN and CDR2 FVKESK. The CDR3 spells CASSQGHEGLREKLFF. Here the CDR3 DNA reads TGTGCCAGCAGCCAGGGACATGAAGGGCTTAGGGAAAAACTGTTTTTT.

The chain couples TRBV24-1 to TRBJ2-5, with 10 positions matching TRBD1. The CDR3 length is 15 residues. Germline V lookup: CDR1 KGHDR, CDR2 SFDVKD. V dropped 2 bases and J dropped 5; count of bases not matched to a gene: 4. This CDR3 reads CATSDSRTGGETQYF. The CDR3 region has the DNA TGTGCCACCAGTGATTCACGGACAGGGGGGGAGACCCAGTACTTC.

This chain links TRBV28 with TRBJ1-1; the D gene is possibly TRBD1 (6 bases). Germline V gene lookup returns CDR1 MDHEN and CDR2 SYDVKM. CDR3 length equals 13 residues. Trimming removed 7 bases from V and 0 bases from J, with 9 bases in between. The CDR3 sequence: CASKAGVNTEAFF. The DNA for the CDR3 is TGTGCCAGCAAGGCAGGGGTGAACACTGAAGCTTTCTTT.

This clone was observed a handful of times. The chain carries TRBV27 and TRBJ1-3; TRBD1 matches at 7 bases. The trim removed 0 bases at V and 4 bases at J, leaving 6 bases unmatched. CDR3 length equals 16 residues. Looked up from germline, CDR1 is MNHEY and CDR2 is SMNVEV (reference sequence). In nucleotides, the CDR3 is TGTGCCAGCAGTTTATCCTCTACAGGGGTAGGAAACACCATATATTTT. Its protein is CASSLSSTGVGNTIYF.

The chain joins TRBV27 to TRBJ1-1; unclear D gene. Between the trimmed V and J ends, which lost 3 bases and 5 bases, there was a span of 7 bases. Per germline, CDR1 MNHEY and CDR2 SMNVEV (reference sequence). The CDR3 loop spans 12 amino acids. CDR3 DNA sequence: TGTGCCAGCAGTTTCTCGGGTACTGAAGCTTTCTTT. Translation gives CASSFSGTEAFF.

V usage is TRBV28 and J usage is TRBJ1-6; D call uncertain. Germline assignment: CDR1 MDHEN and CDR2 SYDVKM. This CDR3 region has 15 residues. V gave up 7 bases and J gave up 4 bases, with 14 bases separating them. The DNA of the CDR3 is TGTGCCAGCAAGGGAGCCGGCGATTATAATTCACCCCTCCACTTT. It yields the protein CASKGAGDYNSPLHF.

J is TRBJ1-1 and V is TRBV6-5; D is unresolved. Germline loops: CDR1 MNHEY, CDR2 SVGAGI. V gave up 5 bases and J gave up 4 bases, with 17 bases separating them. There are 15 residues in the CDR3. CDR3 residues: CASSPWSGGSTEAFF. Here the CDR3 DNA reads TGTGCCAGCAGTCCCTGGTCCGGAGGTAGCACTGAAGCTTTCTTT.

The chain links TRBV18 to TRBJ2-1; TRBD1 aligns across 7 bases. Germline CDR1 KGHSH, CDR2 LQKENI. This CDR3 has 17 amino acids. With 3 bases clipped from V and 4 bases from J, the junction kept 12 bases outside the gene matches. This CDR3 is CASSPLTGSNLYNEQFF. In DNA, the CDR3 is TGTGCCAGCTCACCCTTGACAGGGAGCAACCTTTACAATGAGCAGTTCTTC.

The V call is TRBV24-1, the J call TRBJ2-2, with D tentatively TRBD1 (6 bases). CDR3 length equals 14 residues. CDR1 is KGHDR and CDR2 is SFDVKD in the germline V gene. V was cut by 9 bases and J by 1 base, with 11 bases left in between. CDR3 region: CATQTGENTGELFF. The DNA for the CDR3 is TGTGCCACCCAGACAGGAGAGAACACCGGGGAGCTGTTTTTT.

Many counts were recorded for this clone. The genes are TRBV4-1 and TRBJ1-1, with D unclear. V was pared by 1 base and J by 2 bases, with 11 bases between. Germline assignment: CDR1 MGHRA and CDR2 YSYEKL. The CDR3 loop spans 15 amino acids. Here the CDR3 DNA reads TGCGCCAGCAGCCAAGTCTCGGTTGCAAACACTGAAGCTTTCTTT. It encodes CASSQVSVANTEAFF.

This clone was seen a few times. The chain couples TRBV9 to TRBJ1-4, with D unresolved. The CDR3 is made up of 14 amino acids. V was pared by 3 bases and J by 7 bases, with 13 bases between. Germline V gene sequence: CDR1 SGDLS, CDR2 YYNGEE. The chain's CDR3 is CASSAWGGGEKLFF. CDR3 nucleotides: TGTGCCAGCAGCGCCTGGGGAGGAGGTGAAAAACTGTTTTTT.

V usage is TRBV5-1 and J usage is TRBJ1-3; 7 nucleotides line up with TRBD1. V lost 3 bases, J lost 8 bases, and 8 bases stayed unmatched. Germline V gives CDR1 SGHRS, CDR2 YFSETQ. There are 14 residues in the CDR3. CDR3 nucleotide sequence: TGCGCCAGCAGCTCCGGGACAGCAGGGGACACCATATATTTT. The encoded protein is CASSSGTAGDTIYF.

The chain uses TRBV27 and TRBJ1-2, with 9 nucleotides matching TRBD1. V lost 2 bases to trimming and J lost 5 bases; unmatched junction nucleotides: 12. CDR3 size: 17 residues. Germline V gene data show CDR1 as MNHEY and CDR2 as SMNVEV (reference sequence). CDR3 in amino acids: CASSLRYRDRDRYGYTF. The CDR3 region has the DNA TGTGCCAGCAGTTTACGCTACCGGGACAGGGATCGGTATGGCTACACCTTC.

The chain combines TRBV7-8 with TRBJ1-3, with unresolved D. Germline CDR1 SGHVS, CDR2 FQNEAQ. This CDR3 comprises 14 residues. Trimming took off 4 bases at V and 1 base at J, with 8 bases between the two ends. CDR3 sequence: CASSSRYSGNTIYF. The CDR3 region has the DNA TGTGCCAGCAGCTCCAGATATTCTGGAAACACCATATATTTT. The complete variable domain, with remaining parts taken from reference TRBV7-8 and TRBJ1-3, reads GAGVSQSPRYKVAKRGQDVALRCDPISGHVSLFWYQQALGQGPEFLTYFQNEAQLDKSGLPSDRFFAERPEGSVSTLKIQRTQQEDSAVYLCASSSRYSGNTIYFGEGSWLTVV.

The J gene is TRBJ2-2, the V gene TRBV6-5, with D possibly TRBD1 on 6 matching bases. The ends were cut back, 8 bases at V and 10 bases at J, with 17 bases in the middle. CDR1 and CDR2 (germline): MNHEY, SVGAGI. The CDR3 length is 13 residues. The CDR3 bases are TGTGCCAGCCACAGAGGGGACAAAGCGGAGCTGTTTTTT. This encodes CASHRGDKAELFF.

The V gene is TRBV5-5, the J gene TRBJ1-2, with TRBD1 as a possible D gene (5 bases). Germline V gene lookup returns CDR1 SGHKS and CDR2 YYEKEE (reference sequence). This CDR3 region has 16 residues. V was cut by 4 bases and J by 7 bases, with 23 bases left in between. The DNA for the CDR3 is TGTGCCAGCAGCGGGCAGGGTCGTTGGGCAATGAGTGGCTACACCTTC. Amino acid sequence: CASSGQGRWAMSGYTF.

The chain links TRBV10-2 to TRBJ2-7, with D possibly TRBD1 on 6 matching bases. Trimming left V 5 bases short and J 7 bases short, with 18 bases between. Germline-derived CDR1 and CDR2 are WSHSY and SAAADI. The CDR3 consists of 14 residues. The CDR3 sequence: CASSTRDTLSEQYF. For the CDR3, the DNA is TGCGCCAGCAGTACCCGGGACACCTTATCGGAGCAGTACTTC.

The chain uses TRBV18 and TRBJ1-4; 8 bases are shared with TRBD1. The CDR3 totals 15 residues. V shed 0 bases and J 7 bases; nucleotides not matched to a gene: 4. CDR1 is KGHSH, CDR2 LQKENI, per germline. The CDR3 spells CASSPPGQGGEKLFF. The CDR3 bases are TGTGCCAGCTCACCACCCGGACAGGGTGGTGAAAAACTGTTTTTT.

The CDR3 DNA reads TGTGCCACCAGTGACAATACAGGGGCCCAAAACTATGGCTACACCTTC. It yields the protein CATSDNTGAQNYGYTF. This chain uses TRBV24-1 with TRBJ1-2, with 7 bases aligning to TRBD1. This CDR3 is built from 16 residues. Trimming at V came to 4 bases and at J to 2 bases, leaving 9 bases not matched to a gene. CDR1 and CDR2 from the germline V gene are KGHDR and SFDVKD.

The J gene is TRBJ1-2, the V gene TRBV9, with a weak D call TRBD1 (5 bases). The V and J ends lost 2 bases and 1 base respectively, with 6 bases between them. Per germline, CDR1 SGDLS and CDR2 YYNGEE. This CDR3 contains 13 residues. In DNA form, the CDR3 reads TGTGCCAGCAGCGTTCAGGGTAACTATGGCTACACCTTC. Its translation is CASSVQGNYGYTF.

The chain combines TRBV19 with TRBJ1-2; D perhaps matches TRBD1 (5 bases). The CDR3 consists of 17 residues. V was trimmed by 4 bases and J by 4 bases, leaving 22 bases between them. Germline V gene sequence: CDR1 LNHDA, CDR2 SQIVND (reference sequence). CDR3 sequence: CASSNQGLQELLYGYTF. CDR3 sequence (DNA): TGTGCCAGTAGTAACCAGGGTCTCCAAGAATTGCTCTATGGCTACACCTTC.

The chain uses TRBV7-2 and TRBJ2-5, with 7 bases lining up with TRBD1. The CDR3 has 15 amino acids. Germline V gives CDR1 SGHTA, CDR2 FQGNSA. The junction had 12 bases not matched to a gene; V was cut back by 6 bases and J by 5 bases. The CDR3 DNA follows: TGTGCCAGCAGTTTGGCGACAGGGTGGTTGGAGACCCAGTACTTC. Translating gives CASSLATGWLETQYF.